The 27 T cell receptor beta chains listed next were all sequenced from one sample in a study of response to subunit inactivated influenza vaccine (dated by TCRdb to 2016 to 2019). The receptor library was made with RT-PCR. Sequencing relied on an Illumina HiSeq 2500. TCRdb handled the public reads itself, with Q25 trimming in fastp and clone calling in MiXCR, and kept productive beta chains. Here each entry gathers all rows of one CDR3 protein and keeps the most common genes and DNA. This sample has roughly 290,000 distinct CDR3 sequences in its table, and 21% of those were observed once. The ten largest account for around 9.6% of the sample. This specimen consisted of PBMCs from blood, obtained about 20 months after vaccination. The receptors were gathered from a man aged 50-75 years who received an inactivated influenza vaccine. Donor details come from another sample of the same person, matched by shared clones.

This clonotype showed up just a few times. The chain has TRBV5-5 and TRBJ1-4, with D unresolved. V lost 0 bases and J 8 bases, leaving 14 bases between the germline ends. The CDR3 length is 15 residues. From germline, CDR1 is SGHKS and CDR2 YYEKEE (reference sequence). The chain's CDR3 is CASSLEAAAQEKLFF. The CDR3 DNA follows: TGTGCCAGCAGCTTGGAGGCAGCCGCCCAGGAAAAACTGTTTTTT.

V usage is TRBV7-9 and J usage is TRBJ1-1; D is uncertain. CDR1 is SEHNR, CDR2 FQNEAQ, per germline (reference sequence). With 4 bases removed from V and 0 bases from J, the gap between germline ends came to 18 bases. This CDR3 contains 17 residues. CDR3 coding DNA: TGTGCCAGCAGCTCACGATTGTTGTCACAAGTGAACACTGAAGCTTTCTTT. The encoded protein is CASSSRLLSQVNTEAFF.

This clonotype has only a few counts. V and J are TRBV2 and TRBJ2-7, with D possibly being TRBD2 (7 bases). The germline V and J ends were trimmed by 6 bases and 2 bases, with 17 bases remaining between them. Germline assignment: CDR1 SNHLY and CDR2 FYNNEI. The length of the CDR3 is 15 residues. The CDR3 DNA sequence: TGTGCCAGCAGATTGAGTGGGGGGGGCGCCTACGAGCAGTACTTC. Its protein product is CASRLSGGGAYEQYF.

V is TRBV20-1 and J is TRBJ2-1, with a tentative D call TRBD2 (5 bases). V lost 6 bases, J lost 8 bases, and 14 bases lay in between. Germline assignment: CDR1 DFQATT and CDR2 SNEGSKA (reference sequence). The CDR3 is 12 residues long. This CDR3 reads CSAARLGDEQFF. In DNA, the CDR3 is TGCAGTGCAGCCCGACTCGGGGATGAGCAGTTCTTC.

The sample holds a few counts of this clonotype. The rearrangement uses TRBV15 and TRBJ1-2, with TRBD1 identical over 7 bases. The CDR3 has 14 residues. Germline V CDR1 and CDR2: LNHNV, YYDKDF (reference sequence). The V segment lost 3 bases and the J segment 8 bases; nucleotides outside the gene matches: 9. CDR3 DNA: TGTGCCACCAGCAGGGGCGACAGGGAGTACGGCTACACCTTC. The encoded protein is CATSRGDREYGYTF.

This sequence joins TRBV28 and TRBJ2-1; D not resolved. This CDR3 spans 16 amino acids. Trimming took 2 bases from V and 3 from J, leaving 14 bases between them. Germline V gene data show CDR1 as MDHEN and CDR2 as SYDVKM. The CDR3 spells CASSLARSSNYNEQFF. The CDR3 DNA sequence: TGTGCCAGCAGTTTAGCCAGATCATCGAACTACAATGAGCAGTTCTTC.

This clonotype has more than one count but fewer than ten. The chain uses TRBV28 and TRBJ2-3, with TRBD2 identical over 10 bases. This CDR3 is built from 16 residues. Germline values: CDR1 MDHEN, CDR2 SYDVKM. V dropped 4 bases and J dropped 5; count of bases not matched to a gene: 9. The CDR3 loop is CASSSMTSGQQDTQYF. The CDR3 DNA sequence: TGTGCCAGCAGTTCGATGACTAGCGGGCAACAAGATACGCAGTATTTT.

This CDR3 reads CASTTSEFKKTQYF. CDR3 sequence (DNA): TGTGCCAGCACCACCTCGGAGTTCAAGAAGACCCAGTACTTC. The genes are TRBV28 and TRBJ2-5, with D unresolved. The CDR3 covers 14 residues. CDR1 and CDR2 (germline): MDHEN, SYDVKM. Trimming stripped 7 bases from V and 6 bases from J, with 18 bases between. The variable domain in full, completed from reference TRBV28 and TRBJ2-5, reads DVKVTQSSRYLVKRTGEKVFLECVQDMDHENMFWYRQDPGLGLRLIYFSYDVKMKEKGDIPEGYSVSREKKERFSLILESASTNQTSMYLCASTTSEFKKTQYFGPGTRLLVL.

V and J are TRBV12-3 or TRBV12-4 and TRBJ2-3; 11 nucleotides match TRBD2. V was clipped by 4 bases and J by 3 bases; unmatched bases: 3. The CDR3 length is 15 residues. The CDR3 loop reads CASSSPSGGTDTQYF. For the CDR3, the DNA is TGTGCCAGCAGTTCCCCTAGCGGGGGGACAGATACGCAGTATTTT.

Many counts were recorded for this clonotype. V usage is TRBV12-3 or TRBV12-4 and J usage is TRBJ1-1; 8 bases agree with TRBD1. The CDR3 is made up of 12 amino acids. The trim removed 6 bases at V and 11 bases at J, leaving 8 bases unmatched. The CDR3 DNA is TGTGCCAGCAGCTTCCGACAGGGGTTCGCTTTCTTT. Translation gives CASSFRQGFAFF.

This clonotype was seen many times. V and J are TRBV12-3 or TRBV12-4 and TRBJ1-5; no clear D gene. V shed 1 base and J shed 6 bases, with 7 bases lying between them. This CDR3 region has 13 residues. This CDR3 reads CASSLGGFQPQHF. The CDR3 nucleotides read TGTGCCAGCAGTTTAGGGGGATTTCAGCCCCAGCATTTT.

The chain couples TRBV28 to TRBJ2-1; maybe TRBD1 (6 bases). Germline CDR1 and CDR2: MDHEN and SYDVKM. The CDR3 is 15 amino acids. Between the trimmed V and J ends, which lost 6 bases and 0 bases, there was a span of 12 bases. CDR3 residues: CASRPMDSSYNEQFF. For the CDR3, the DNA is TGTGCCAGCAGACCCATGGACAGCTCCTACAATGAGCAGTTCTTC. Full variable domain (missing parts from reference TRBV28 and TRBJ2-1): DVKVTQSSRYLVKRTGEKVFLECVQDMDHENMFWYRQDPGLGLRLIYFSYDVKMKEKGDIPEGYSVSREKKERFSLILESASTNQTSMYLCASRPMDSSYNEQFFGPGTRLTVL.

This clonotype appeared a few times. The V call is TRBV18, the J call TRBJ1-5, with D possibly TRBD1 on 6 matching bases. Per germline, CDR1 KGHSH and CDR2 LQKENI. V shed 1 base and J shed 0 bases, with 7 bases lying between them. CDR3 length: 15 amino acids. CDR3 loop: CASSPRTASNQPQHF. The CDR3 bases are TGTGCCAGCTCACCACGGACAGCTAGCAATCAGCCCCAGCATTTT.

This clonotype was seen at least ten times. The genes are TRBV5-1 and TRBJ1-1; the match to TRBD1 covers 7 bases. After removal of 4 bases from V and 5 bases from J, the junction contained 8 bases not matched to a gene. Germline V gene data show CDR1 as SGHRS and CDR2 as YFSETQ. The CDR3 contains 14 residues. The CDR3 region has the DNA TGCGCCAGCAGCCCAGGGACAGTGAGAACTGAAGCTTTCTTT. It is translated as CASSPGTVRTEAFF.

The V and J genes are TRBV12-2 and TRBJ2-3; TRBD1 is the table's D call, not checked against the DNA. TRBV12-2 is assigned pseudogene status. This CDR3 has 18 residues. In DNA form, the CDR3 reads TGTGCAAGTCGCACCGACCCTGTCCTGCCGCGGGGCACAGATACGCAGTATTTT. Its translation: CASRTDPVLPRGTDTQYF.

CDR3 protein: CASSYRQGITDTQYF. The CDR3 DNA follows: TGTGCCAGCAGCTACCGACAGGGCATCACAGATACGCAGTATTTT. The chain uses TRBV3-1 and TRBJ2-3; TRBD1 matches 7 bases. The CDR3 is 15 amino acids. The germline gives CDR1 LGHDT, CDR2 YNNKEL (reference sequence). Trimming removed 5 bases from V and 2 bases from J; junction bases left unmatched: 7.

V and J are TRBV3-1 and TRBJ2-7, with D perhaps matching TRBD2 (5 bases). The CDR3 runs 17 residues. V was trimmed by 0 bases and J by 0 bases, leaving 15 bases between them. Germline V gene lookup returns CDR1 LGHDT and CDR2 YNNKEL (reference sequence). The CDR3 DNA sequence: TGTGCCAGCAGCCAAGATGTTGGGAGATTCTTCTCCTACGAGCAGTACTTC. This gives the protein CASSQDVGRFFSYEQYF.

CDR3 in DNA: TGTGCCAGCAGTTTTTCCAGGACACCGGATGGAAACACCATATATTTT. As protein: CASSFSRTPDGNTIYF. V and J are TRBV28 and TRBJ1-3, with D possibly matching TRBD1 (5 bases). This CDR3 has 16 residues. Germline CDR1 reads MDHEN; CDR2 reads SYDVKM. Trimming stripped 3 bases from V and 3 bases from J, with 15 bases between. The full variable domain, completed using reference TRBV28 and TRBJ1-3, is DVKVTQSSRYLVKRTGEKVFLECVQDMDHENMFWYRQDPGLGLRLIYFSYDVKMKEKGDIPEGYSVSREKKERFSLILESASTNQTSMYLCASSFSRTPDGNTIYFGEGSWLTVV.

This clonotype was seen a few times. This rearrangement joins TRBV19 to TRBJ1-5, with 7 positions matching TRBD1. Unmatched junction bases numbered 2, after V lost 1 base and J lost 2 bases. The CDR3 covers 15 residues. Germline lookup yields CDR1 LNHDA and CDR2 SQIVND (reference sequence). In DNA form, the CDR3 reads TGTGCCAGTAGTATAGGAGGGACAGGCAATCAGCCCCAGCATTTT. The encoded protein is CASSIGGTGNQPQHF.

The gene calls are TRBV20-1 and TRBJ2-7; a possible D gene is TRBD2 (5 bases). The V gene lost 2 bases and the J gene lost 5 bases, with 16 bases spanning the gap. This CDR3 spans 14 amino acids. Germline V gene lookup returns CDR1 DFQATT and CDR2 SNEGSKA (reference sequence). CDR3 protein: CSARKRTRANEQYF. The CDR3 region has the DNA TGCAGTGCTAGAAAGAGAACTAGGGCCAACGAGCAGTACTTC.

This rearrangement joins TRBV11-1 to TRBJ2-3; unclear D gene. The CDR3 extends over 16 amino acids. Germline assignment: CDR1 SGHAT and CDR2 FQDESV (reference sequence). Between the trimmed V and J ends, which lost 5 bases and 1 base, there was a span of 16 bases. The CDR3 DNA reads as TGTGCCAGCAGCCCCCCTATCTGGGGTGGCACAGATACGCAGTATTTT. Residues: CASSPPIWGGTDTQYF.

There are a few counts of this clonotype. This chain links TRBV27 with TRBJ1-6; D unresolved. The CDR3 extends over 15 amino acids. The germline V and J ends were trimmed by 3 bases and 9 bases, with 15 bases remaining between them. Germline CDR1 is MNHEY and CDR2 is SMNVEV (reference sequence). The CDR3 loop reads CASSLSPVVGSPLHF. The CDR3 DNA reads TGTGCCAGCAGTTTGTCCCCCGTCGTGGGTTCACCCCTCCACTTT.

The table lists this clonotype with many counts. The chain is built from TRBV20-1 and TRBJ1-1; D perhaps matches TRBD1 (6 bases). The V end was cut by 3 bases, the J end by 3 bases, with 8 bases between. Germline V gene data show CDR1 as DFQATT and CDR2 as SNEGSKA (reference sequence). The length of the CDR3 is 12 residues. CDR3 protein: CSASRGHTEAFF. In nucleotides, the CDR3 is TGCAGTGCTAGCAGGGGACACACTGAAGCTTTCTTT.

The chain is built from TRBV12-3 or TRBV12-4 and TRBJ1-5; unclear D gene. This CDR3 is built from 13 residues. V lost 1 base and J 4 bases, leaving 5 bases between the germline ends. Here the CDR3 reads CASSLEQNQPQHF. The CDR3 bases are TGTGCCAGCAGTTTAGAGCAAAATCAGCCCCAGCATTTT.

This clonotype showed up just a few times. The chain carries TRBV21-1 and TRBJ1-2; the D call in the table, TRBD1, was not verified against the DNA. TRBV21-1 is a listed pseudogene. This CDR3 has 16 residues. The CDR3 DNA follows: TGTGCCAGCAGCAAAGAAGTGGCAGGGGTGGGCTATGGCTACACCTTC. As protein: CASSKEVAGVGYGYTF.

The chain has TRBV4-2 and TRBJ1-4; D uncertain. CDR3 size: 16 residues. Germline loops: CDR1 LGHNA, CDR2 YNFKEQ. The V end was cut by 4 bases, the J end by 0 bases, with 12 bases between. The CDR3 here is CASSLDPTATNEKLFF. The CDR3 DNA follows: TGTGCCAGCAGCCTGGACCCTACTGCAACTAATGAAAAACTGTTTTTT.

A note on this clonotype: One junction end does not reproduce the germline sequence, and a read error may be involved. The chain couples TRBV5-1 to TRBJ1-2; 8 positions agree with TRBD1. CDR3 length: 14 residues. Germline CDR1 reads SGHRS; CDR2 reads YFSETQ. This chain's CDR3 is CACSPDRVSGGYTF. The CDR3 bases are TGCGCCTGCAGCCCGGACAGGGTTTCTGGGGGCTACACCTTC.